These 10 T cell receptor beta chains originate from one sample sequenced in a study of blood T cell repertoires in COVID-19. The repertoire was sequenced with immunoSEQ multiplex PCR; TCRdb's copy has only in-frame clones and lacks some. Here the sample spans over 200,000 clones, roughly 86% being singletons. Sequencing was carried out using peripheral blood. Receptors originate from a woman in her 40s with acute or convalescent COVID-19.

The CDR3 protein is CATSDSGQVYTGELFF. CDR3 nucleotide sequence: TGTGCCACCAGTGATTCGGGACAGGTTTACACCGGGGAGCTGTTTTTT. The chain combines TRBV24-1 with TRBJ2-2; 8 bases agree with TRBD1. Germline CDR1 reads KGHDR; CDR2 reads SFDVKD. CDR3 length: 16 residues. J gave up 3 bases and V 2 bases, and 4 bases lay outside the gene matches.

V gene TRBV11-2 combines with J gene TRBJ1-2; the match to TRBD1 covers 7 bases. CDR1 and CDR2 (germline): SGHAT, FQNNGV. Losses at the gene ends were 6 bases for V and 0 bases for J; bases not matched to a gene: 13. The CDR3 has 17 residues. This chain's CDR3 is CASRAVAGGTANYGYTF. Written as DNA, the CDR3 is TGTGCCAGCAGAGCGGTGGCAGGGGGTACAGCTAACTATGGCTACACCTTC.

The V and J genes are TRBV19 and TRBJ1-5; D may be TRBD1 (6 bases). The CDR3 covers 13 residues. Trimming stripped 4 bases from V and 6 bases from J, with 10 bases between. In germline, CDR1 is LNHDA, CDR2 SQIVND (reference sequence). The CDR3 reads CASSTGDRQPQHF. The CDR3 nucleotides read TGTGCCAGTAGTACAGGGGATCGTCAGCCCCAGCATTTT. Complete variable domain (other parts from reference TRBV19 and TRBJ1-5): DGGITQSPKYLFRKEGQNVTLSCEQNLNHDAMYWYRQDPGQGLRLIYYSQIVNDFQKGDIAEGYSVSREKKESFPLTVTSAQKNPTAFYLCASSTGDRQPQHFGDGTRLSIL.

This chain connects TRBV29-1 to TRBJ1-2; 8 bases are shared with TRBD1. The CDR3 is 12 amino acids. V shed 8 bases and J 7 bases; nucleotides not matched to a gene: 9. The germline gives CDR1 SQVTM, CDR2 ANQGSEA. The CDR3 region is CSIIGQGRGYTF. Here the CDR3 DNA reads TGCAGCATAATAGGACAGGGTCGTGGCTACACCTTC.

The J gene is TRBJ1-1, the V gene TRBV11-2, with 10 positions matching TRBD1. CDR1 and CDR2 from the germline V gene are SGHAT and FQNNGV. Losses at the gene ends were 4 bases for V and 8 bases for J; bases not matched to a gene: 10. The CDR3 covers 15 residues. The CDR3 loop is CASSSRDRGQAEAFF. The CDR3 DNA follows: TGTGCCAGCAGCTCAAGGGACAGGGGACAGGCGGAAGCTTTCTTT.

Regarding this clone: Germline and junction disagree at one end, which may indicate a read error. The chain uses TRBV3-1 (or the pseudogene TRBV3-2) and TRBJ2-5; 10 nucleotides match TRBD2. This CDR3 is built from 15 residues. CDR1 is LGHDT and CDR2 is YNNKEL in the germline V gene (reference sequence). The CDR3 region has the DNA TGTGCCAGCAGACAAGCGGGGGGGGCCCAAGAGACCCAGTACTTC. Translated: CASRQAGGAQETQYF.

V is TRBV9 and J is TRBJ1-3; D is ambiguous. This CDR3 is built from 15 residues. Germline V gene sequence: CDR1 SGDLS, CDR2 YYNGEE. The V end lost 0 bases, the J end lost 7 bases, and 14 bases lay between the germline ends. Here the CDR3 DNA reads TGTGCCAGCAGCGTAGGTCTGGGTGGTAGCAACACCATATATTTT. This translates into CASSVGLGGSNTIYF.

In nucleotides, the CDR3 is TGCAGCGTTGTCATCGCAACTTCCTACAATGAGCAGTTCTTC. Its translation: CSVVIATSYNEQFF. J is TRBJ2-1 and V is TRBV29-1; D not resolved. Germline V gene lookup returns CDR1 SQVTM and CDR2 ANQGSEA. This CDR3 has 14 residues. V was cut by 4 bases and J by 1 base, with 11 bases left in between.

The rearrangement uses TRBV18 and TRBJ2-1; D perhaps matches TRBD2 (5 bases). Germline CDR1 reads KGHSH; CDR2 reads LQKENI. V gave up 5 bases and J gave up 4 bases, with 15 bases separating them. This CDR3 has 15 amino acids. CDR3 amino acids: CASSTDGVAYNEQFF. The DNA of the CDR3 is TGTGCCAGCTCAACTGATGGGGTAGCGTACAATGAGCAGTTCTTC.

The CDR3 DNA reads as TGTGCCAGCAGCTTAGGGACAGACGAAGCTTTCTTT. It encodes CASSLGTDEAFF. The chain recombines TRBV11-2 with TRBJ1-1; TRBD1 is a possible D gene (6 bases). The germline CDR1 and CDR2 sequences are SGHAT and FQNNGV. This CDR3 region has 12 residues. Trimming shortened V by 1 base and J by 8 bases, and 8 bases separated the two germline ends.